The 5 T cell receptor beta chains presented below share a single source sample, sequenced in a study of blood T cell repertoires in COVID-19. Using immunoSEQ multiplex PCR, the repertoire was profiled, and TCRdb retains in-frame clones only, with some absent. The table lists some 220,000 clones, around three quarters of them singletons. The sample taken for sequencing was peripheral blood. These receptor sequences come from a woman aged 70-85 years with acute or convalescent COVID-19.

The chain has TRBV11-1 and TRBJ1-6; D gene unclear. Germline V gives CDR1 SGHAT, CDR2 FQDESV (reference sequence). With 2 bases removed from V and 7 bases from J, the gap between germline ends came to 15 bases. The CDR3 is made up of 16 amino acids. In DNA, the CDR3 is TGTGCCAGCAGCTTAAGGTCGGGTGGATCCAATTCACCCCTCCACTTT. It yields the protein CASSLRSGGSNSPLHF.

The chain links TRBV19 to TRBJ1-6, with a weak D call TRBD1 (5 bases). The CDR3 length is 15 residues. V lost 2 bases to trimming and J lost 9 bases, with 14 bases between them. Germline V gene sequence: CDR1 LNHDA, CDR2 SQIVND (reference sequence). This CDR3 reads CASSISPGRASPLHF. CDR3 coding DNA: TGTGCCAGTAGTATATCCCCAGGGAGGGCTTCACCCCTCCACTTT.

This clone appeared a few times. CDR3 nucleotide sequence: TGTGCCAGCAGCTTGGCCGGCAGACAGGGGGCCACTGAAGCTTTCTTT. It is translated as CASSLAGRQGATEAFF. The V call is TRBV5-4, the J call TRBJ1-1; 10 nucleotides agree with TRBD1. The germline V gene has CDR1 SGHNT and CDR2 YYREEE (reference sequence). The CDR3 spans 16 residues. V gave up 0 bases and J gave up 4 bases; unmatched junction bases: 6.

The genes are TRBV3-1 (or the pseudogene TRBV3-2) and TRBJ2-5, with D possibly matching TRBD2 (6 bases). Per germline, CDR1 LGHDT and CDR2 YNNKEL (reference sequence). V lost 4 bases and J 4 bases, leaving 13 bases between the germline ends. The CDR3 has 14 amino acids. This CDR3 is CASSLSGGLETQYF. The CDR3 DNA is TGTGCCAGCAGCCTTAGCGGAGGGTTAGAGACCCAGTACTTC.

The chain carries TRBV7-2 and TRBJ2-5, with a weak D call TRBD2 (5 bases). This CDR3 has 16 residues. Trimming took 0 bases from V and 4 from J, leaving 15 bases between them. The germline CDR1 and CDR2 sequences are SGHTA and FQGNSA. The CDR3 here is CASSLAHGPRGETQYF. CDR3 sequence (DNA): TGTGCCAGCAGCTTAGCGCACGGACCCCGGGGAGAGACCCAGTACTTC.